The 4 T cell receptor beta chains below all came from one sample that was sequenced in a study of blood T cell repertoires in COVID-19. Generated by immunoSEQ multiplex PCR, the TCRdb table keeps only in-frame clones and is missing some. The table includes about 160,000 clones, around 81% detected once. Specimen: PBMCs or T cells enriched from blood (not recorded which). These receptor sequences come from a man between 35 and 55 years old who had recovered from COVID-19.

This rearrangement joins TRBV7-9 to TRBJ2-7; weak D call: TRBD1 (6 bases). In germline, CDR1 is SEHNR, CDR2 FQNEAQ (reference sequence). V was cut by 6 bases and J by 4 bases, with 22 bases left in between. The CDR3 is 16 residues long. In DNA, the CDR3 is TGTGCCAGCAGTCCCTATGGGGGCCCAGAGTCTTACGAGCAGTACTTC. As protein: CASSPYGGPESYEQYF.

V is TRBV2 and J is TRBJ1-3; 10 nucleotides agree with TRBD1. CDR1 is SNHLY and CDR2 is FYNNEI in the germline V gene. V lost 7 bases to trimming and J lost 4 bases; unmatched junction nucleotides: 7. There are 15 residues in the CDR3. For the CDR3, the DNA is TGTGCCAGCAAGAGACAGGGGGCGCCAGGAAACACCATATATTTT. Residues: CASKRQGAPGNTIYF. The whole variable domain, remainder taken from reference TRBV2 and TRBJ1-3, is EPEVTQTPSHQVTQMGQEVILRCVPISNHLYFYWYRQILGQKVEFLVSFYNNEISEKSEIFDDQFSVERPDGSNFTLKIRSTKLEDSAMYFCASKRQGAPGNTIYFGEGSWLTVV.

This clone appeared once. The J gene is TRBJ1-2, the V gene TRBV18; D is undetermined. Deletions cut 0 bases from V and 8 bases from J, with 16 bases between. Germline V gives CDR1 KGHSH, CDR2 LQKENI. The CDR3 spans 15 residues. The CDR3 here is CASSPPTTISSGYTF. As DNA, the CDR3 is TGTGCCAGCTCACCACCTACGACAATCTCTTCAGGCTACACCTTC.

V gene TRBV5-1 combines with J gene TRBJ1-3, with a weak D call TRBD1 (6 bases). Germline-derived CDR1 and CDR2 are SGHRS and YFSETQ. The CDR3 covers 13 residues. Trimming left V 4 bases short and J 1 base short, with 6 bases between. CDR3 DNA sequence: TGCGCCAGCAGCACAGGGTCTGGAAACACCATATATTTT. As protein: CASSTGSGNTIYF.